These 14 T cell receptor beta chains share one sample of origin, sequenced in a study of blood T cell repertoires in COVID-19. This table comes from immunoSEQ multiplex PCR, and its TCRdb copy is limited to in-frame clones, with some not included. The sample holds 85,000 to 100,000 clones, about 84% seen once. Sequencing used peripheral blood. The receptors shown here come from a human donor in a cohort sampled during active COVID-19.

The rearrangement joins TRBV6-5 to TRBJ2-3; the D gene is possibly TRBD1 (6 bases). Trimming took off 8 bases at V and 2 bases at J, with 14 bases between the two ends. This CDR3 region has 14 residues. Germline lookup yields CDR1 MNHEY and CDR2 SVGAGI. CDR3 bases: TGTGCCAGCCGGGCAGGGGCTATCACAGATACGCAGTATTTT. Translated: CASRAGAITDTQYF.

The chain combines TRBV28 with TRBJ1-4; the match to TRBD1 covers 9 bases. The length of the CDR3 is 16 residues. The V and J ends lost 1 base and 6 bases, in that order; junction bases with no gene match: 6. Germline V gene data show CDR1 as MDHEN and CDR2 as SYDVKM. The CDR3 DNA follows: TGTGCCAGCAGTTTATTGACAGGGGGTCGTGATGAAAAACTGTTTTTT. Amino acid sequence: CASSLLTGGRDEKLFF.

The rearrangement uses TRBV28 and TRBJ1-2; perhaps TRBD1 as D (6 bases). Germline V gives CDR1 MDHEN, CDR2 SYDVKM. V lost 6 bases and J lost 2, with 13 bases in between. The CDR3 covers 14 residues. The CDR3 DNA reads TGTGCCAGCAGGATCGGACAGCAAAACTATGGCTACACCTTC. Its translation: CASRIGQQNYGYTF.

The chain has TRBV29-1 and TRBJ1-2, with D possibly matching TRBD1 (6 bases). The CDR3 is 16 residues long. The germline CDR1 and CDR2 sequences are SQVTM and ANQGSEA. The V end was cut by 7 bases, the J end by 0 bases, with 21 bases between. CDR3 amino acids: CSDHNRQELANYGYTF. As DNA, the CDR3 is TGCAGCGACCACAACCGACAGGAGTTAGCTAACTATGGCTACACCTTC.

V usage is TRBV5-1 and J usage is TRBJ2-5; 9 positions agree with TRBD2. V gave up 0 bases and J gave up 1 base; unmatched junction bases: 4. Germline CDR1 reads SGHRS; CDR2 reads YFSETQ. CDR3 size: 16 residues. The CDR3 DNA sequence: TGCGCCAGCAGCTTGGGGGGCGGGAGGGGCCAAGAGACCCAGTACTTC. Protein: CASSLGGGRGQETQYF. Full variable domain (missing parts from reference TRBV5-1 and TRBJ2-5): KAGVTQTPRYLIKTRGQQVTLSCSPISGHRSVSWYQQTPGQGLQFLFEYFSETQRNKGNFPGRFSGRQFSNSRSEMNVSTLELGDSALYLCASSLGGGRGQETQYFGPGTRLLVL.

J is TRBJ1-3 and V is TRBV6-6, with TRBD1 matching over 10 bases. The germline V gene encodes CDR1 MNHNY and CDR2 SVGAGI (reference sequence). Trimming cost V 5 bases and J 5 bases; bases outside gene matches: 9. The CDR3 is 16 amino acids. The CDR3 spells CASSAGTGEWRNTIYF. DNA for the CDR3: TGTGCCAGCAGTGCCGGGACAGGGGAATGGAGAAACACCATATATTTT.

There are a few counts of this clone. This chain uses TRBV28 with TRBJ1-5, with D unclear. The V and J ends lost 2 bases and 4 bases respectively, with 9 bases between them. CDR1 is MDHEN, CDR2 SYDVKM, per germline. The CDR3 is 14 residues long. The chain's CDR3 is CASSLRGVNQPQHF. The CDR3 DNA follows: TGTGCCAGCAGTTTACGGGGAGTAAATCAGCCCCAGCATTTT.

The table lists this clone with a few counts. The chain carries TRBV27 and TRBJ2-3; maybe TRBD1 (6 bases). The germline V gene encodes CDR1 MNHEY and CDR2 SMNVEV (reference sequence). The CDR3 covers 15 residues. The V gene lost 8 bases and the J gene lost 4 bases, with 19 bases spanning the gap. Written as DNA, the CDR3 is TGTGCCAGCGCCCTCAACAGGGTCCAGGCAGATACGCAGTATTTT. Its translation: CASALNRVQADTQYF.

There are a few counts of this clone. The chain uses TRBV7-2 and TRBJ2-7, with 9 bases matching TRBD2. V gave up 0 bases and J gave up 4 bases; unmatched junction bases: 4. Per the germline V gene, CDR1 is SGHTA and CDR2 is FQGNSA. The CDR3 has 15 residues. The CDR3 protein is CASSLASSGAYEQYF. The DNA of the CDR3 is TGTGCCAGCAGCTTAGCCTCTAGCGGGGCATACGAGCAGTACTTC.

V gene TRBV7-3 combines with J gene TRBJ1-5; D possibly corresponds to TRBD1 (6 bases). Trimming took 5 bases from V and 5 from J, leaving 16 bases between them. The CDR3 loop spans 15 amino acids. The V gene's germline CDR1 is SGHTA and CDR2 FQGTGA. This CDR3 reads CASSAPGGHDQPQHF. For the CDR3, the DNA is TGTGCCAGCAGCGCTCCGGGGGGGCACGATCAGCCCCAGCATTTT.

The V gene is TRBV10-3, the J gene TRBJ2-2, with D perhaps TRBD2 (5 bases). Germline-derived CDR1 and CDR2 are ENHRY and SYGVKD. This CDR3 spans 15 amino acids. V was shortened by 6 bases and J by 4 bases, with 15 bases between the two germline ends. CDR3: CAISAPGTPTGELFF. The CDR3 DNA follows: TGTGCCATCAGCGCACCGGGAACACCCACCGGGGAGCTGTTTTTT.

In DNA form, the CDR3 reads TGTGCCAGCAGTGACACACGACAGGGTCGTTCACCCCTCCACTTT. Translated: CASSDTRQGRSPLHF. The chain links TRBV6-4 to TRBJ1-6, with TRBD1 identical over 7 bases. The CDR3 is 15 residues long. With V trimmed by 2 bases and J by 9 bases, 7 bases remained unmatched. Germline loops: CDR1 MRHNA, CDR2 SNTAGT.

This clone was found a few times. V is TRBV6-1 and J is TRBJ2-7, with TRBD2 matching over 12 bases. The CDR3 is 18 residues long. V lost 0 bases to trimming and J lost 6 bases; unmatched junction nucleotides: 12. Germline lookup yields CDR1 MNHNS and CDR2 SASEGT. CDR3 coding DNA: TGTGCCAGCAGTGAAGCGGGGGCTAGCGGGAGGGCCGGGACCGAGCAGTACTTC. Its translation: CASSEAGASGRAGTEQYF.

This clone has a handful of counts. The chain carries TRBV29-1 and TRBJ1-2; D gene ambiguous. This CDR3 has 12 residues. Germline-derived CDR1 and CDR2 are SQVTM and ANQGSEA. The V end was cut by 0 bases, the J end by 6 bases, with 8 bases between. The CDR3 spells CSVEDREDGYTF. Written as DNA, the CDR3 is TGCAGCGTTGAAGATCGCGAGGATGGCTACACCTTC. Full variable domain (remainder filled in from reference TRBV29-1 and TRBJ1-2): SAVISQKPSRDICQRGTSLTIQCQVDSQVTMMFWYRQQPGQSLTLIATANQGSEATYESGFVIDKFPISRPNLTFSTLTVSNMSPEDSSIYLCSVEDREDGYTFGSGTRLTVV.